This T cell receptor beta chain was observed in a study of T-cell reconstitution after alpha-beta-depleted transplantation in children. Study observations and caveats: A year had passed since transplant, and T-cell counts and diversity by then came mostly from newly produced T cells.

On this clonotype: No antigen is known for it.

The authors prepared the TCRbeta library with unique molecular identifiers. One entry per CDR3 protein results from TCRdb running MiXCR on the PCR reads. The sample yields around 140,000 distinct CDR3 sequences, 8.8% seen once. The trim removed 4 bases at V and 1 base at J, leaving 6 bases unmatched. CDR3 size: 16 residues. Germline V lookup: CDR1 LGHNA, CDR2 YSLEER. Sequencing was performed on PBMCs, mostly from graft donor cells, taken 180 days after TCRalphabeta/CD19-depleted stem cell transplant. The source of this sequence is a female patient aged 2 to 10 who had a stem cell transplant for congenital amegakaryocytic thrombocytopenia, so the T cells may come from the graft donor. The chain is built from TRBV4-3 and TRBJ2-3; 9 bases fit TRBD2. The CDR3 loop reads CASSLGSGRRTDTQYF. The CDR3, as DNA: TGCGCCAGCAGCCTCGGTAGCGGGAGACGCACAGATACGCAGTATTTT.